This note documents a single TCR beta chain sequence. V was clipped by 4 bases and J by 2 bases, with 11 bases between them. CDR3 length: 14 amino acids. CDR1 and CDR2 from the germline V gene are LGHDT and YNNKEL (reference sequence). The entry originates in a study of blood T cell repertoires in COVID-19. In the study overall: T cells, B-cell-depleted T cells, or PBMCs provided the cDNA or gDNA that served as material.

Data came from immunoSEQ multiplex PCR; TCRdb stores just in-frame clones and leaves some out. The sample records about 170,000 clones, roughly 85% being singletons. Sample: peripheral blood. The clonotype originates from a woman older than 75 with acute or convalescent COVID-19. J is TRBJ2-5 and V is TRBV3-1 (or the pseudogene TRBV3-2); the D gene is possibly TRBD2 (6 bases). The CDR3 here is CASSPWAGQETQYF. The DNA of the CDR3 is TGTGCCAGCAGCCCCTGGGCGGGGCAAGAGACCCAGTACTTC.